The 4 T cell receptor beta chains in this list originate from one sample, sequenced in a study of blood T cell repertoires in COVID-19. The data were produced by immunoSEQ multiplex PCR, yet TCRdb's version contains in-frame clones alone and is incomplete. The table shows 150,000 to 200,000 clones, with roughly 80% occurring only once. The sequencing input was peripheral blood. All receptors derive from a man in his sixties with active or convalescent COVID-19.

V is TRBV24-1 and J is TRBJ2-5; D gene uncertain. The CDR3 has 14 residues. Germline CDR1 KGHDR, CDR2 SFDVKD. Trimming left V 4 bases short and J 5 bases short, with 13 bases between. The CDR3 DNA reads TGTGCCACCAGTGAGTCTGGGCTATGGGAGACCCAGTACTTC. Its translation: CATSESGLWETQYF.

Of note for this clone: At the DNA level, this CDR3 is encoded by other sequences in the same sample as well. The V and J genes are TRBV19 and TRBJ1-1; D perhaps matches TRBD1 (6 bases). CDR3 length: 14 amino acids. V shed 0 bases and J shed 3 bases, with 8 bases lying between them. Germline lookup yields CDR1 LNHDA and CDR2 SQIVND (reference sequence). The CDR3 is CASSIEGGYTEAFF. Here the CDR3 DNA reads TGTGCCAGTAGTATAGAAGGGGGTTACACTGAAGCTTTCTTT.

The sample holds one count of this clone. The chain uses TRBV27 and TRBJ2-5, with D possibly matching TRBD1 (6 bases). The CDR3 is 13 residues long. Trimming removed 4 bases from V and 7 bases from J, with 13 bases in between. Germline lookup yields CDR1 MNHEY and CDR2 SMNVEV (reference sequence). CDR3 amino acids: CASSSRTVGTQYF. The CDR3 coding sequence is TGTGCCAGCAGTTCCCGGACAGTAGGGACCCAGTACTTC.

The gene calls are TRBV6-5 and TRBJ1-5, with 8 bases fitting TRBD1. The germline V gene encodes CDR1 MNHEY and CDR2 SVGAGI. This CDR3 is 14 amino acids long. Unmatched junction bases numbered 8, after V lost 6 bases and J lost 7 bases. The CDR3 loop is CASSTQGARQPQHF. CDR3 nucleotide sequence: TGTGCCAGCAGCACCCAGGGGGCACGGCAGCCCCAGCATTTT.